This TCR beta chain was identified during a study of blood T cell repertoires in COVID-19. Turning to the study itself: Acute and convalescent COVID-19 specimens originated in the United States, Italy and Spain. Nucleic acid was either cDNA or gDNA, and it came from T cells, B-cell-depleted T cells, or PBMCs.

Original data processing: Reference gene primer amplification yielded estimated nucleated cell counts. The table came from immunoSEQ multiplex PCR; TCRdb's copy has only in-frame clones and leaves some out. That table supplies the V and J calls and clone size; D and trimming were determined from the DNA. The sample lists approximately 85,000 clones; approximately 89% were seen once. CDR3 length: 16 residues. The junction had 11 bases not matched to a gene; V was cut back by 7 bases and J by 2 bases. Germline CDR1 is MDHEN and CDR2 is SYDVKM. Sequences were obtained from peripheral blood. This clonotype originated in a man between 50 and 59 years old with acute or convalescent COVID-19. The V gene is TRBV28, the J gene TRBJ1-3, with 7 bases lining up with TRBD1. The CDR3 sequence: CASTPTGDSPGNTIYF. The CDR3 DNA reads as TGTGCCAGCACCCCGACCGGGGACAGCCCTGGAAACACCATATATTTT.